This T cell receptor beta chain was obtained from a study of T cell responses to AZD1222 COVID-19 vaccine. Turning to the study itself: Pooling covered second doses at about 4 or about 12 weeks. Notes on the study in general: Nearly half of spike-specific TCRs reportedly go after variant regions that carry no mutations. None of the repertoires were sampled until the peak T cell response had passed. Dominant CD4 TCR responses targeted spike regions 160-218 and 743-854.

Comments on this clone: The antigen is undetermined.

The table came from immunoSEQ multiplex PCR; TCRdb's copy has only in-frame clones and leaves some out. The table records roughly 140,000 clones, 70% to 90% of them present only once. Germline V gives CDR1 SGHNT, CDR2 YYREEE (reference sequence). This CDR3 spans 15 amino acids. Trimming removed 1 base from V and 5 bases from J; junction bases left unmatched: 3. Material: peripheral blood, obtained on day 0 of AZD1222 vaccination. The chain joins TRBV5-4 to TRBJ2-3, with 11 bases that match TRBD2. The receptor comes from an adult in good health. The CDR3 sequence is CASSLQLAGEDTQYF. The CDR3 DNA is TGTGCCAGCAGCTTGCAACTAGCGGGAGAAGATACGCAGTATTTT. Looking up the rest from reference TRBV5-4 and TRBJ2-3 gives the full variable domain: ETGVTQSPTHLIKTRGQQVTLRCSSQSGHNTVSWYQQALGQGPQFIFQYYREEENGRGNFPPRFSGLQFPNYSSELNVNALELDDSALYLCASSLQLAGEDTQYFGPGTRLTVL.